These 3 T cell receptor beta chains originate from one sample sequenced in a study of regulatory T cells in long-lasting Graves disease (dated by TCRdb to about 2021). What this sample's time point label stands for: persistent/refractory GD, antithyroid drugs over 5 years with positive TRAb. For both TCR sequencing and RNA sequencing, RNA was extracted from PBMCs in TRIzol. Receptor amplification or capture employed multiplex PCR. The sequencer listed for this sample is Illumina HiSeq 4000. TCR beta libraries were built with iRepertoire HTBI primers and Arm-PCR amplification of CDR3 regions. Through fastp at Q25 and MiXCR, TCRdb rebuilt clones from the public reads, retaining in-frame beta chains. Each entry is one CDR3 protein sequence, shown with its most common DNA and genes. A total of under 500,000 distinct CDR3 sequences appear in this sample, under 25% of them only once. In total, the top ten clones hold 6.5% to 8% of the sample.

Specimen: peripheral blood mononuclear cells (PBMCs), collected when the disease was refractory, from a patient treated with antithyroid drugs. The receptors here all came from a female donor with Graves disease.

This clonotype was counted between two and nine times. This rearrangement joins TRBV11-2 to TRBJ1-1; possible D gene TRBD1, 6 bases. From germline, CDR1 is SGHAT and CDR2 FQNNGV. V lost 5 bases to trimming and J lost 4 bases, with 17 bases between them. The CDR3 sequence is 15 residues long. CDR3 in DNA: TGTGCCAGCAGCCCCCCTAAGGGGGGAACCACTGAAGCTTTCTTT. It is translated as CASSPPKGGTTEAFF.

The chain recombines TRBV29-1 with TRBJ1-2; D unresolved. This CDR3 has 14 residues. Germline V lookup: CDR1 SQVTM, CDR2 ANQGSEA. V was cut by 0 bases and J by 5 bases, with 13 bases left in between. The CDR3 region is CSVEEGGSQYGYTF. The CDR3 coding sequence is TGCAGCGTTGAAGAAGGTGGAAGTCAGTATGGCTACACCTTC.

This clonotype has only a few counts. This chain connects TRBV7-2 to TRBJ1-3; no clear D. CDR1 is SGHTA, CDR2 FQGNSA, per germline. This CDR3 has 15 amino acids. V was pared by 8 bases and J by 0 bases, with 14 bases between. CDR3 sequence: CASGKQLTSGNTIYF. The DNA for the CDR3 is TGTGCCAGCGGCAAACAGTTAACCTCTGGAAACACCATATATTTT.